A single sample gave rise to the 14 T cell receptor beta chains below, sequenced in a study of control samples from healthy donors and cancer patients. Sequencing used immunoSEQ multiplex PCR; TCRdb keeps in-frame clones, though not all of them. The sample lists about 120,000 clones, about nine tenths seen once, with 7.8% in the top ten. The sequenced material came from blood. These receptors all stem from a woman aged 18-29 years in good health.

This clone occurred once. The V call is TRBV18, the J call TRBJ1-4; the D is unclear. The ends were cut back, 1 base at V and 8 bases at J, with 17 bases in the middle. CDR1 and CDR2 (germline): KGHSH, LQKENI. This CDR3 has 16 residues. For the CDR3, the DNA is TGTGCCAGCTCACCACGAGGCAATAGGGATGGGGAAAAACTGTTTTTT. Its translation is CASSPRGNRDGEKLFF.

The V gene is TRBV28, the J gene TRBJ2-1; D ambiguous. Germline V gene data show CDR1 as MDHEN and CDR2 as SYDVKM. The germline V and J ends were trimmed by 8 bases and 0 bases, with 8 bases remaining between them. The CDR3 has 13 amino acids. The CDR3 spells CASADGSYNEQFF. CDR3 bases: TGTGCCAGCGCCGACGGCTCCTACAATGAGCAGTTCTTC.

This clone was recorded only once. CDR3: CASSFGTGWTGELFF. The CDR3 DNA reads as TGTGCCAGCAGCTTTGGGACAGGGTGGACCGGGGAGCTGTTTTTT. This rearrangement joins TRBV7-2 to TRBJ2-2, with TRBD1 identical over 9 bases. Per germline, CDR1 SGHTA and CDR2 FQGNSA. V shed 3 bases, J shed 5 bases, and the junction held 4 bases outside the gene matches. The CDR3 covers 15 residues.

The chain is built from TRBV3-1 (or the pseudogene TRBV3-2) and TRBJ2-7, with 8 bases that match TRBD2. This CDR3 comprises 18 residues. CDR1 is LGHDT and CDR2 is YNNKEL in the germline V gene (reference sequence). V trimming: 2 bases; J trimming: 3 bases; junction bases outside the gene matches: 15. The CDR3 coding sequence is TGTGCCAGCAGCCAAAATCTTAACTACGGGACTAGGAACTACGAGCAGTACTTC. This encodes CASSQNLNYGTRNYEQYF.

The rearrangement joins TRBV7-2 to TRBJ2-7, with TRBD2 identical over 9 bases. The trim removed 1 base at V and 3 bases at J, leaving 7 bases unmatched. The germline gives CDR1 SGHTA, CDR2 FQGNSA. CDR3 length: 16 amino acids. This CDR3 reads CASSLDGTSLFYEQYF. The CDR3 bases are TGTGCCAGCAGCTTAGACGGGACTAGCCTTTTCTACGAGCAGTACTTC.

J is TRBJ1-1 and V is TRBV10-3, with a weak D call TRBD1 (6 bases). CDR1 and CDR2 from the germline V gene are ENHRY and SYGVKD. Trimming removed 5 bases from V and 4 bases from J, with 11 bases in between. The CDR3 totals 13 residues. In DNA form, the CDR3 reads TGTGCCATCAGTTTACAGGGTATCACTGAAGCTTTCTTT. Residues: CAISLQGITEAFF.

The chain couples TRBV10-2 to TRBJ2-3; 10 nucleotides agree with TRBD1. V dropped 6 bases and J dropped 1; count of bases not matched to a gene: 7. This CDR3 is built from 16 residues. The germline CDR1 and CDR2 sequences are WSHSY and SAAADI. This chain's CDR3 is CASRSPTGGGTDTQYF. DNA for the CDR3: TGCGCCAGCAGGTCCCCGACAGGGGGCGGCACAGATACGCAGTATTTT.

This chain connects TRBV24-1 to TRBJ2-3, with 10 bases lining up with TRBD2. V shed 4 bases, J shed 2 bases, and the junction held 2 bases outside the gene matches. CDR1 and CDR2 from the germline V gene are KGHDR and SFDVKD. This CDR3 spans 15 amino acids. CDR3 sequence: CATSELAGITDTQYF. In nucleotides, the CDR3 is TGTGCCACCAGTGAACTAGCGGGAATCACAGATACGCAGTATTTT.

The chain has TRBV7-2 and TRBJ2-5; D remains ambiguous. The V gene's germline CDR1 is SGHTA and CDR2 FQGNSA. Trimming stripped 8 bases from V and 5 bases from J, with 12 bases between. This CDR3 spans 12 amino acids. The chain's CDR3 is CASGAGYETQYF. The CDR3 nucleotides are TGTGCCAGCGGCGCTGGGTATGAGACCCAGTACTTC.

V and J are TRBV11-2 and TRBJ2-7; 9 positions match TRBD1. CDR1 and CDR2 (germline): SGHAT, FQNNGV. J gave up 4 bases and V 5 bases, and 15 bases lay outside the gene matches. The CDR3 covers 17 residues. The CDR3 sequence: CASSTNTHSGQGYEQYF. As DNA, the CDR3 is TGTGCCAGCAGCACAAATACCCACTCAGGACAGGGGTACGAGCAGTACTTC.

This clone is a singleton in its sample. The rearrangement links TRBV7-3 to TRBJ2-3, with 8 bases identical to TRBD2. J gave up 2 bases and V 5 bases, and 3 bases lay outside the gene matches. CDR1 and CDR2 from the germline V gene are SGHTA and FQGTGA. The CDR3 length is 14 residues. CDR3 loop: CASSPGLATDTQYF. In nucleotides, the CDR3 is TGTGCCAGCAGCCCAGGACTAGCCACAGATACGCAGTATTTT.

The J gene is TRBJ1-2, the V gene TRBV5-4, with TRBD1 matching 8 bases. The germline CDR1 and CDR2 sequences are SGHNT and YYREEE (reference sequence). This CDR3 contains 14 residues. V gave up 4 bases and J gave up 3 bases; unmatched junction bases: 5. CDR3 amino acids: CASSVTGVDYGYTF. CDR3 nucleotide sequence: TGTGCCAGCAGCGTGACAGGGGTCGACTATGGCTACACCTTC.

The rearrangement joins TRBV7-2 to TRBJ2-7; D not certain. Germline CDR1 and CDR2: SGHTA and FQGNSA. The CDR3 runs 12 residues. Trimming took off 3 bases at V and 4 bases at J, with 7 bases between the two ends. In DNA, the CDR3 is TGTGCCAGCAGCTTTATTAATTACGAGCAGTACTTC. Its protein product is CASSFINYEQYF.

The chain joins TRBV3-1 (or the pseudogene TRBV3-2) to TRBJ1-1, with D unclear. The V gene's germline CDR1 is LGHDT and CDR2 YNNKEL (reference sequence). This CDR3 comprises 14 residues. Trimming removed 2 bases at V and 1 base at J, with 8 bases between. DNA of the CDR3: TGTGCCAGCAGCCAACAGGACGGGAACACTGAAGCTTTCTTT. It is translated as CASSQQDGNTEAFF.